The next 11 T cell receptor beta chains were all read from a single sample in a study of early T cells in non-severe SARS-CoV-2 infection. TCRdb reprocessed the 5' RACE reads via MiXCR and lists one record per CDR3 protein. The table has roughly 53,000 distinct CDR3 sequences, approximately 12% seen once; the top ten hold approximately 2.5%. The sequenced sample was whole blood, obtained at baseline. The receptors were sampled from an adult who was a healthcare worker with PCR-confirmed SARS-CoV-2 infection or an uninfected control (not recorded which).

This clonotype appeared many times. CDR3 sequence (DNA): TGTGCCAGCTCTTGGGGGCTAACTGAAGCTTTCTTT. The encoded protein is CASSWGLTEAFF. The genes are TRBV19 and TRBJ1-1, with D maybe TRBD1 (6 bases). The CDR3 spans 12 residues. Deletions cut 9 bases from V and 5 bases from J, with 13 bases between. CDR1 is LNHDA and CDR2 is SQIVND in the germline V gene (reference sequence).

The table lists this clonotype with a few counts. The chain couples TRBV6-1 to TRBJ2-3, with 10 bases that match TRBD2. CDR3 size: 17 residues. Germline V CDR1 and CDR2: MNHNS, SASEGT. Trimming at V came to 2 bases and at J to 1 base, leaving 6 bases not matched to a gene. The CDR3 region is CASSEWLLAGGTDTQYF. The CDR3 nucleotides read TGTGCCAGCAGTGAATGGTTGCTAGCGGGGGGCACAGATACGCAGTATTTT.

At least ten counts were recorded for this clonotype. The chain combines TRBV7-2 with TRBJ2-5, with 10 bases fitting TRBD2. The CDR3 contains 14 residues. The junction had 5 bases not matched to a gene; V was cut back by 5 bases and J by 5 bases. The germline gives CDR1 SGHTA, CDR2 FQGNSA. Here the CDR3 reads CASSIGTSVETQYF. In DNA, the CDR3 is TGTGCCAGCAGCATAGGGACTAGCGTCGAGACCCAGTACTTC.

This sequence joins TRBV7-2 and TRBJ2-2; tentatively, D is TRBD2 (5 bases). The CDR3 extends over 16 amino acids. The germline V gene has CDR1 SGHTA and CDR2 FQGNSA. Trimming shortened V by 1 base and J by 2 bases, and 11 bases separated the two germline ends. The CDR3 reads CASSLGRTPNTGELFF. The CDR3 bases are TGTGCCAGCAGCTTAGGGAGGACGCCAAACACCGGGGAGCTGTTTTTT.

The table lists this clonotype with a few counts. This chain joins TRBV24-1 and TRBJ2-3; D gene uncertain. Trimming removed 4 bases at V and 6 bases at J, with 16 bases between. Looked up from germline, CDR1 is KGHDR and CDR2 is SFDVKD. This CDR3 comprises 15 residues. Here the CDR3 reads CATSDFTSPTDTQYF. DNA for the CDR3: TGTGCCACCAGTGACTTCACCTCCCCTACGGATACGCAGTATTTT.

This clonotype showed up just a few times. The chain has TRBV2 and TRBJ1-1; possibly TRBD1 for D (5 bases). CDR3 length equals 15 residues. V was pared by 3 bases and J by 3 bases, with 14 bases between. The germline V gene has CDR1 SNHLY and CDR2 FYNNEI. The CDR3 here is CASSEPGSVDTEAFF. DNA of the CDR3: TGTGCCAGCAGTGAGCCAGGGTCAGTAGACACTGAAGCTTTCTTT.

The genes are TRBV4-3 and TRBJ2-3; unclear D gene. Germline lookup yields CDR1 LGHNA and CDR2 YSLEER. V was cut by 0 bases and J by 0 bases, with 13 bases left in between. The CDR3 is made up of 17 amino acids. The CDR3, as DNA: TGCGCCAGCAGCCAAGAACCGACGGTACAGAGCACAGATACGCAGTATTTT. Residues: CASSQEPTVQSTDTQYF.

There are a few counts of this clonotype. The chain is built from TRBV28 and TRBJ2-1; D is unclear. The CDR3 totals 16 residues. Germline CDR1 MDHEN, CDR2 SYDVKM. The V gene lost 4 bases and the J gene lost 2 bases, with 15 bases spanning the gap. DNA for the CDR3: TGTGCCAGCAGTTCGCACACCTACACCCCCTACAATGAGCAGTTCTTC. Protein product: CASSSHTYTPYNEQFF.

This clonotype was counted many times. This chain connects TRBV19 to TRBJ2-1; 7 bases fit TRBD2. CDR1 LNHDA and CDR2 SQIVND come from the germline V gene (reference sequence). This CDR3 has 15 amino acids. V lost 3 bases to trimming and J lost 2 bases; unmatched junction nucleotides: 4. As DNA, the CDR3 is TGTGCCAGTAGTATGCGGGGGAATACCTACAATGAGCAGTTCTTC. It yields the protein CASSMRGNTYNEQFF.

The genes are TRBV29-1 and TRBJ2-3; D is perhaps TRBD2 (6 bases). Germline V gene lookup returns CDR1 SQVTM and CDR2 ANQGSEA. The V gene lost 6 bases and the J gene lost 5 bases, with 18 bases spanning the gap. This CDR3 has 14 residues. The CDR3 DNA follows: TGCAGCGTCGTCAGTTGGGCCGGGAGAGATACGCAGTATTTT. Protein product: CSVVSWAGRDTQYF.

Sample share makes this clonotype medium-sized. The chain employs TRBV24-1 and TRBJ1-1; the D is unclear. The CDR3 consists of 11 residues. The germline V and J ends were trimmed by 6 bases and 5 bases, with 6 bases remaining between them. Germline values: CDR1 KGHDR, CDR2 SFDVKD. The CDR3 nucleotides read TGTGCCACCAGTCGAGGGACTGAAGCTTTCTTT. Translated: CATSRGTEAFF.